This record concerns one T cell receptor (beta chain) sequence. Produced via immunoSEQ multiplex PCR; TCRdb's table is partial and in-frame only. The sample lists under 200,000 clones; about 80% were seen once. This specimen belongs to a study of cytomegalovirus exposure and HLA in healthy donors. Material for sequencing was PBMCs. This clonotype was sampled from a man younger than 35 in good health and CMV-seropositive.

This chain's CDR3 is CASSSLVASNTGELFF. The CDR3 nucleotides are TGTGCCAGCAGTTCATTGGTCGCGTCGAACACCGGGGAGCTGTTTTTT. This chain joins TRBV27 and TRBJ2-2, with no clear D. Trimming cost V 4 bases and J 0 bases, with 12 bases left between them. This CDR3 contains 16 residues. Germline CDR1 MNHEY, CDR2 SMNVEV (reference sequence).